This TCR beta chain comes out of a study of STAT3 mutations in large granular lymphocyte leukemia. With respect to this clone: What it recognizes is unknown.

Findings and limits, study-wide: No sample exists from the first appearance of each clone. After therapy, about 35% of the 18 patients switched clonotypes, all new clones STAT3 wild type. Variable sampling intervals and differing treatment regimens complicated linking therapy response to TCR clonal burden changes. Every T-cell large granular lymphocyte leukemia patient had at least one immunodominant TCR beta clonotype.

Repertoires were generated with immunoSEQ multiplex PCR, while TCRdb's copy carries only in-frame clones and drops some. The table has over 10,000 clones, 80% to 90% seen once. In germline, CDR1 is MGHRA, CDR2 YSYEKL. The length of the CDR3 is 16 residues. V lost 0 bases and J 2 bases, leaving 11 bases between the germline ends. This rearrangement joins TRBV4-1 to TRBJ1-5, with D uncertain. This TCR was sampled from a human donor with T large granular lymphocyte leukemia. Some clones in this sample may be carry-over from other donors' samples. The sequencing input was PBMCs. The CDR3 reads CASSQEGMNGNQPQHF. CDR3 nucleotides: TGCGCCAGCAGCCAAGAAGGGATGAACGGCAATCAGCCCCAGCATTTT.